Below, 18 T cell receptor beta chains from the same sample are listed, as sequenced in a study of blood T cell repertoires in COVID-19. The assay was immunoSEQ multiplex PCR, and TCRdb's table has in-frame clones only and misses some. This table has 470,000 or so clones, approximately 85% appearing once. Sample: peripheral blood. The receptors shown here come from a human donor in a cohort sampled during active COVID-19.

This chain uses TRBV28 with TRBJ1-2; 9 positions agree with TRBD1. There are 15 residues in the CDR3. Germline CDR1 is MDHEN and CDR2 is SYDVKM. J lost 6 bases, V lost 2 bases, and 7 bases had no gene match. Written as DNA, the CDR3 is TGTGCCAGCAGTTTAAGGACAGGGGCATCTAATGGCTACACCTTC. It encodes CASSLRTGASNGYTF.

The chain carries TRBV7-3 and TRBJ1-1; 7 bases map to TRBD1. V was pared by 4 bases and J by 3 bases, with 8 bases of the junction left unmatched. CDR3 size: 15 residues. Germline CDR1 is SGHTA and CDR2 is FQGTGA. CDR3 sequence: CASSSQGDIDTEAFF. For the CDR3, the DNA is TGTGCCAGCAGCTCCCAGGGGGACATAGACACTGAAGCTTTCTTT.

The chain is built from TRBV7-2 and TRBJ2-1; 8 positions agree with TRBD1. The CDR3 extends over 13 amino acids. The J segment lost 3 bases and the V segment lost 9 bases, leaving 4 bases of the junction unmatched. CDR1 SGHTA and CDR2 FQGNSA come from the germline V gene. The CDR3 nucleotides are TGTGCCAGTTCGGGACAGGACTACAATGAGCAGTTCTTC. Protein sequence: CASSGQDYNEQFF. Full variable domain (remainder filled in from reference TRBV7-2 and TRBJ2-1): GAGVSQSPSNKVTEKGKDVELRCDPISGHTALYWYRQSLGQGLEFLIYFQGNSAPDKSGLPSDRFSAERTGGSVSTLTIQRTQQEDSAVYLCASSGQDYNEQFFGPGTRLTVL.

This clone was observed once. The CDR3 sequence is CAWDRENSPLHF. Here the CDR3 DNA reads TGTGCCTGGGACAGGGAGAATTCACCCCTCCACTTT. This sequence joins TRBV30 and TRBJ1-6, with TRBD1 matching over 7 bases. The germline CDR1 and CDR2 sequences are GTSNPN and SVGIG (reference sequence). The CDR3 has 12 amino acids. J gave up 7 bases and V 5 bases, and 2 bases lay outside the gene matches.

The chain employs TRBV4-3 and TRBJ2-7, with 10 bases fitting TRBD2. The J segment lost 1 base and the V segment lost 3 bases, leaving 6 bases of the junction unmatched. The CDR3 consists of 16 residues. Germline V gene data show CDR1 as LGHNA and CDR2 as YSLEER. In DNA form, the CDR3 reads TGCGCCAGCAGCCACGTGGCTAGCGGGGGTTCCTACGAGCAGTACTTC. Amino acids: CASSHVASGGSYEQYF.

V and J are TRBV4-3 and TRBJ2-1; the match to TRBD2 covers 9 bases. This CDR3 has 16 amino acids. The V gene end was trimmed by 4 bases and the J gene end by 8 bases; junction bases not matched to a gene: 12. Per the germline V gene, CDR1 is LGHNA and CDR2 is YSLEER. The CDR3 region is CASSPRSSGRRDEQFF. As DNA, the CDR3 is TGCGCCAGCAGCCCCCGTAGTAGCGGGAGACGCGATGAGCAGTTCTTC.

This clone is a singleton in its sample. This sequence joins TRBV7-2 and TRBJ2-1; D may be TRBD2 (6 bases). Germline-derived CDR1 and CDR2 are SGHTA and FQGNSA. Between the trimmed V and J ends, which lost 5 bases and 10 bases, there was a span of 15 bases. CDR3 length: 13 residues. The CDR3 nucleotides read TGTGCCAGCAGCCCGACTAGTTTGGGCGAGCAGTTCTTC. Its translation is CASSPTSLGEQFF.

This clone has just a few counts. The V gene is TRBV5-6, the J gene TRBJ1-6, with a possible D match to TRBD1 (5 bases). The CDR3 length is 14 residues. The V gene lost 2 bases and the J gene lost 9 bases, with 12 bases spanning the gap. Germline V lookup: CDR1 SGHDT, CDR2 YYEEEE. The CDR3: CASSFKGMGSPLHF. The CDR3, as DNA: TGTGCCAGCAGCTTTAAGGGGATGGGTTCACCCCTCCACTTT.

The CDR3 region is CASSLGGQGYNEQFF. The CDR3 nucleotides read TGTGCCAGCAGCTTGGGGGGACAGGGCTACAATGAGCAGTTCTTC. The chain is built from TRBV5-4 and TRBJ2-1; 9 bases line up with TRBD1. V gave up 0 bases and J gave up 3 bases; unmatched junction bases: 1. Germline CDR1 and CDR2: SGHNT and YYREEE (reference sequence). This CDR3 spans 15 amino acids. Based on the CDR3 plus reference TRBV5-4 and TRBJ2-1, the full variable domain is ETGVTQSPTHLIKTRGQQVTLRCSSQSGHNTVSWYQQALGQGPQFIFQYYREEENGRGNFPPRFSGLQFPNYSSELNVNALELDDSALYLCASSLGGQGYNEQFFGPGTRLTVL.

The V call is TRBV21-1, the J call TRBJ2-7; the listed D gene, TRBD1, was not tested against the DNA. TRBV21-1 is noted as a pseudogene. This CDR3 has 17 amino acids. CDR3 bases: TGTGCCAGCAGCAAAGAAGGCCGACAGTCCCCTAACTACGAGCAGTACTTC. This translates into CASSKEGRQSPNYEQYF.

The rearrangement joins TRBV2 to TRBJ1-3; D perhaps matches TRBD1 (5 bases). V lost 1 base and J lost 2, with 12 bases in between. Germline CDR1 reads SNHLY; CDR2 reads FYNNEI. The CDR3 spans 16 residues. The CDR3 spells CASSEEGRRPGNTIYF. The CDR3 nucleotides are TGTGCCAGCAGTGAAGAGGGGAGGCGACCTGGAAACACCATATATTTT. Combining the CDR3 with reference TRBV2 and TRBJ1-3 gives the whole variable domain EPEVTQTPSHQVTQMGQEVILRCVPISNHLYFYWYRQILGQKVEFLVSFYNNEISEKSEIFDDQFSVERPDGSNFTLKIRSTKLEDSAMYFCASSEEGRRPGNTIYFGEGSWLTVV.

The J gene is TRBJ1-1, the V gene TRBV19; D perhaps matches TRBD1 (5 bases). Trimming removed 1 base at V and 0 bases at J, with 12 bases between. The CDR3 totals 16 residues. Looked up from germline, CDR1 is LNHDA and CDR2 is SQIVND (reference sequence). CDR3: CASSIGARGVNTEAFF. The CDR3, as DNA: TGTGCCAGTAGTATAGGGGCCCGGGGGGTGAACACTGAAGCTTTCTTT.

The CDR3 bases are TGCGCCAGCAGCACCCAGCGGGGGCGCACAGATACGCAGTATTTT. Protein: CASSTQRGRTDTQYF. The V call is TRBV5-1, the J call TRBJ2-3; the match to TRBD2 covers 8 bases. CDR3 length: 15 amino acids. The V and J ends lost 4 bases and 1 base, in that order; junction bases with no gene match: 5. The germline gives CDR1 SGHRS, CDR2 YFSETQ.

This sequence joins TRBV6-6 and TRBJ1-1; possible D gene TRBD1, 5 bases. Trimming took 2 bases from V and 7 from J, leaving 14 bases between them. The CDR3 is 14 residues long. CDR1 is MNHNY and CDR2 is SVGAGI in the germline V gene (reference sequence). The DNA of the CDR3 is TGTGCCAGCAGTTACGGGGGGTACGTTTATGAAGCTTTCTTT. It translates to CASSYGGYVYEAFF.

The sample holds a few counts of this clone. The chain carries TRBV4-3 and TRBJ1-1, with 7 bases lining up with TRBD1. V was clipped by 3 bases and J by 3 bases; unmatched bases: 4. This CDR3 has 14 amino acids. In germline, CDR1 is LGHNA, CDR2 YSLEER. The CDR3 DNA follows: TGCGCCAGCAGCCACGATACAGGGGACACTGAAGCTTTCTTT. Translated: CASSHDTGDTEAFF.

V usage is TRBV7-8 and J usage is TRBJ2-3; 7 nucleotides match TRBD1. Germline V lookup: CDR1 SGHVS, CDR2 FQNEAQ. V was clipped by 5 bases and J by 2 bases; unmatched bases: 10. The length of the CDR3 is 16 residues. The CDR3 protein is CASSPYVTGHTDTQYF. CDR3 nucleotide sequence: TGTGCCAGCAGCCCTTACGTGACAGGGCACACAGATACGCAGTATTTT.

This rearrangement joins TRBV3-1 (or the pseudogene TRBV3-2) to TRBJ2-1; the match to TRBD2 covers 13 bases. Trimming cost V 4 bases and J 7 bases; bases outside gene matches: 4. The CDR3 sequence is 15 residues long. Germline CDR1 reads LGHDT; CDR2 reads YNNKEL (reference sequence). CDR3 bases: TGTGCCAGCAGCCTCGGGACTAGCGGGACTAATGAGCAGTTCTTC. Protein sequence: CASSLGTSGTNEQFF.

J is TRBJ2-1 and V is TRBV27; possible D gene TRBD2, 5 bases. The CDR3 sequence is 19 residues long. From germline, CDR1 is MNHEY and CDR2 SMNVEV (reference sequence). Trimming cost V 0 bases and J 5 bases, with 23 bases left between them. This chain's CDR3 is CASSLSPGYGSRFHNEQFF. DNA of the CDR3: TGTGCCAGCAGTTTATCCCCGGGATATGGCAGCCGGTTCCACAATGAGCAGTTCTTC.